Below are 6 T cell receptor beta chains sequenced from a single sample in a study of blood T cell repertoires in COVID-19. The repertoire was sequenced with immunoSEQ multiplex PCR; TCRdb's copy has only in-frame clones and lacks some. The sample holds about 150,000 clones; 75% to 90% are singletons and the top ten take approximately 2.8%. The sample consisted of peripheral blood. These receptors all come from a woman aged 55-69 years with active COVID-19.

The V call is TRBV28, the J call TRBJ2-7; 10 bases map to TRBD1. CDR3 length equals 17 residues. Germline V gene data show CDR1 as MDHEN and CDR2 as SYDVKM. V trimming: 6 bases; J trimming: 2 bases; junction bases outside the gene matches: 13. CDR3 in amino acids: CASSPRFLGQGTYEQYF. The CDR3 DNA is TGTGCCAGCAGCCCCCGATTTTTGGGACAGGGGACCTACGAGCAGTACTTC.

The count of this clone is one. The chain has TRBV19 and TRBJ2-3; D gene unclear. The CDR3 loop spans 13 amino acids. V lost 5 bases and J 4 bases, leaving 10 bases between the germline ends. Germline-derived CDR1 and CDR2 are LNHDA and SQIVND (reference sequence). The chain's CDR3 is CASSARASDTQYF. The CDR3 DNA sequence: TGTGCCAGTAGTGCCCGAGCGTCAGATACGCAGTATTTT.

This clone is a singleton in its sample. The chain recombines TRBV5-1 with TRBJ2-5; tentatively, D is TRBD1 (5 bases). Germline V gene sequence: CDR1 SGHRS, CDR2 YFSETQ. The length of the CDR3 is 11 residues. The germline V and J ends were trimmed by 5 bases and 5 bases, with 7 bases remaining between them. CDR3 region: CASRQVETQYF. CDR3 nucleotide sequence: TGCGCCAGCAGACAGGTTGAGACCCAGTACTTC.

The rearrangement joins TRBV10-1 to TRBJ1-6; D unclear. V lost 6 bases and J 0 bases, leaving 15 bases between the germline ends. The CDR3 is 17 amino acids. Germline assignment: CDR1 WNHNN and CDR2 SYGVQD (reference sequence). CDR3 sequence reads: CASRIRAGSSYNSPLHF. The CDR3, as DNA: TGCGCCAGCAGGATAAGGGCGGGGAGCTCCTATAATTCACCCCTCCACTTT.

J is TRBJ1-2 and V is TRBV9; a weak D match, TRBD1 (6 bases). V lost 1 base and J lost 8, with 18 bases in between. This CDR3 comprises 15 residues. Germline V gene data show CDR1 as SGDLS and CDR2 as YYNGEE. CDR3 nucleotide sequence: TGTGCCAGCAGCGTAATACCAGGGGATATCGGCGGCTACACCTTC. Translated, it gives CASSVIPGDIGGYTF.

The rearrangement uses TRBV10-3 and TRBJ2-3, with 14 nucleotides matching TRBD2. This CDR3 contains 16 residues. CDR1 ENHRY and CDR2 SYGVKD come from the germline V gene. V was clipped by 4 bases and J by 2 bases; unmatched bases: 2. CDR3 in DNA: TGTGCCATCAGTGGACTAGCGGGAGGGTCCACAGATACGCAGTATTTT. Residues: CAISGLAGGSTDTQYF.